These T cell receptor beta chains were read from a single sample in a study of T cell responses to AZD1222 COVID-19 vaccine. Data came from immunoSEQ multiplex PCR; TCRdb stores just in-frame clones and leaves some out. The data hold more than 95,000 clones, with approximately 86% observed a single time. The sequences come from peripheral blood, collected 28 days after the second AZD1222 dose. Receptors originate from an adult who received the AZD1222 COVID-19 vaccine. The CDR3 runs from the conserved cysteine through the conserved F or W. D genes are given only for firm matches. Size tells how often a clone was seen (once, few, many) or the class of an expanded clone, and some rows leave it out.

CDR3 length | clone size | J gene | D gene | V gene | CDR3 DNA | CDR3 protein
13 | . | TRBJ2-7 | TRBD1 | TRBV5-8 | TGTGCCAGCAGCTCGTACAGGGGGCGCGAGCAGTACTTC | CASSSYRGREQYF
12 | . | TRBJ2-1 | . | TRBV24-1 | TGTGCCACCAGTGATCTCTACAATGAGCAGTTCTTC | CATSDLYNEQFF
15 | . | TRBJ1-2 | . | TRBV7-6 | TGTGCCAGCAGCTTAACGGTCAAGGTTAACTATGGCTACACCTTC | CASSLTVKVNYGYTF
15 | . | TRBJ1-6 | . | TRBV5-1 | TGCGCCAGCAGCACCACACAGGGCAGCGAGGCACCCCTCCACTTT | CASSTTQGSEAPLHF
15 | . | TRBJ2-7 | . | TRBV4-1 | TGCGCCAGCAGCCAGATGGACAGGACTAGGGGCGAGCAGTACTTC | CASSQMDRTRGEQYF
15 | . | TRBJ1-5 | . | TRBV2 | TGTGCCAGCAGTAGAAGGGGGGACACAAATCAGCCCCAGCATTTT | CASSRRGDTNQPQHF
19 | few | TRBJ1-5 | TRBD1 | TRBV15 | TGTGCCACCAGCTCCCGCGGCGGGACAGGGAGTTATAGCAATCAGCCCCAGCATTTT | CATSSRGGTGSYSNQPQHF
15 | . | TRBJ1-4 | TRBD1 | TRBV3-1/TRBV3-2 | TGTGCCAGCAGCCCGACCGGGACAGGGTATGAAAAACTGTTTTTT | CASSPTGTGYEKLFF
13 | . | TRBJ2-3 | TRBD2 | TRBV5-1 | TGCGCCATCAAGCGGGGGGGCTATGATACGCAGTATTTT | CAIKRGGYDTQYF
16 | . | TRBJ2-7 | . | TRBV6-5 | TGTGCCAGCAGTTACTCGTCTCTTGGTGCCCCCTTCGAGCAGTACTTC | CASSYSSLGAPFEQYF
17 | . | TRBJ2-3 | TRBD2 | TRBV11-3 | TGTGCCAGCAGCCGCGGGACTAGCGGTGGACCCACAGATACGCAGTATTTT | CASSRGTSGGPTDTQYF
16 | . | TRBJ2-5 | TRBD2 | TRBV11-1 | TGTGCCAGCAGCCTGGGACTAGCGGGGCAACAAGAGACCCAGTACTTC | CASSLGLAGQQETQYF
17 | few | TRBJ2-3 | . | TRBV5-1 | TGCGCCAGCAGCTGGCCTCTCAAAGGACCCTACACAGATACGCAGTATTTT | CASSWPLKGPYTDTQYF
17 | . | TRBJ2-3 | TRBD2 | TRBV3-1/TRBV3-2 | TGTGCCAGCAGCCAAACGACTAGCTTTCGGTACACAGATACGCAGTATTTT | CASSQTTSFRYTDTQYF
17 | . | TRBJ2-1 | . | TRBV9 | TGTGCCAGCAGCGCCGAGAGGGGACCACACTCCTACAATGAGCAGTTCTTC | CASSAERGPHSYNEQFF
11 | . | TRBJ2-5 | . | TRBV7-9 | TGTGCCAGCAGCTTAGCGGAGACCCAGTACTTC | CASSLAETQYF
17 | . | TRBJ1-2 | . | TRBV3-1/TRBV3-2 | TGTGCCAGCAGCCAAATCAGGGGAACAGGGAAGTTTTATGGCTACACCTTC | CASSQIRGTGKFYGYTF
17 | . | TRBJ2-3 | TRBD2 | TRBV27 | TGTGCCAGCAGTTTACTAGCGGGATTGGGGAGCACAGATACGCAGTATTTT | CASSLLAGLGSTDTQYF
13 | . | TRBJ1-5 | . | TRBV7-6 | TGTGCCAGCAGCTTAGCAGATTCCTGGCCCCAGCATTTT | CASSLADSWPQHF
15 | . | TRBJ1-1 | . | TRBV5-1 | TGCGCCAGCAGCTCAAGCACGGGTTTGAACACTGAAGCTTTCTTT | CASSSSTGLNTEAFF
16 | . | TRBJ2-7 | TRBD1 | TRBV20-1 | TGCAGTGCTAGTCTCTCTACCGGGACAGGGCGGTACGAGCAGTACTTC | CSASLSTGTGRYEQYF
15 | . | TRBJ1-2 | TRBD1 | TRBV30 | TGTGCCTGGAGTGCCCGGGACAGGAGGGATCATGGCTACACCTTC | CAWSARDRRDHGYTF
12 | once | TRBJ2-7 | . | TRBV23-1 | TGCGCCAGCAGTCAAAGGCGCTACGAGCAGTACTTC | CASSQRRYEQYF
11 | . | TRBJ1-1 | . | TRBV6-1 | TGTGCCAGCAGTGACACCCTTGAAGCTTTCTTT | CASSDTLEAFF
15 | . | TRBJ1-5 | . | TRBV6-5 | TGTGCCAGCAGCAGCCGCGGCAGGGACAATCAGCCCCAGCATTTT | CASSSRGRDNQPQHF
17 | . | TRBJ1-1 | TRBD1 | TRBV9 | TGTGCCAGCAGCACCACTAAAGGGACAGACATGAACACTGAAGCTTTCTTT | CASSTTKGTDMNTEAFF
14 | . | TRBJ2-3 | . | TRBV19 | TGTGCCAGCAGAGTGAGGGGGAACACAGATACGCAGTATTTT | CASRVRGNTDTQYF
14 | . | TRBJ2-5 | TRBD1 | TRBV7-2 | TGTGCCAGCAGCTTAGGGACAGGCCAAGAGACCCAGTACTTC | CASSLGTGQETQYF
11 | . | TRBJ1-1 | . | TRBV24-1 | TGTGCTCGAGGGGGGAACACTGAAGCTTTCTTT | CARGGNTEAFF
13 | . | TRBJ1-1 | . | TRBV2 | TGTGCCAGCAGGCTCAGGGAGAACACTGAAGCTTTCTTT | CASRLRENTEAFF
12 | . | TRBJ1-5 | . | TRBV6-2/TRBV6-3 | TGTGCCAGCAGTCCGGACGGTGTGTCCCAGCATTTT | CASSPDGVSQHF
13 | . | TRBJ1-2 | . | TRBV29-1 | TGCAGCGTGGACCACAAGGCCCACTATGGCTACACCTTC | CSVDHKAHYGYTF
16 | . | TRBJ2-3 | . | TRBV10-3 | TGTGCCATCAGTGTCTCGACCGGGGGACGCACAGATACGCAGTATTTT | CAISVSTGGRTDTQYF
14 | . | TRBJ2-5 | . | TRBV29-1 | TGCAGCGTTGAGTTTACCGGGGGCGGTGAGACCCAGTACTTC | CSVEFTGGGETQYF
15 | . | TRBJ2-1 | . | TRBV6-4 | TGTGCCAGCAGTGTTCGACAGGACTCCTACAATGAGCAGTTCTTC | CASSVRQDSYNEQFF
14 | . | TRBJ1-5 | . | TRBV6-5 | TGTGCCAGCAGTCCTTCAGGGAATAGGCAGCCCCAGCATTTT | CASSPSGNRQPQHF
16 | . | TRBJ2-5 | TRBD2 | TRBV6-4 | TGTGCCAGCAGCCCCGAGGGACTAGCGGGGCAAGAGACCCAGTACTTC | CASSPEGLAGQETQYF
12 | . | TRBJ2-1 | TRBD2 | TRBV29-1 | TGCAGCCTTTTTTTTGGGGGGGGTGAGCAGTTCTTC | CSLFFGGGEQFF
15 | . | TRBJ2-7 | TRBD1 | TRBV27 | TGTGCCAGCAGCCCTAGCGACAGGGGCTTTTACGAGCAGTACTTC | CASSPSDRGFYEQYF
13 | . | TRBJ2-6 | . | TRBV11-2 | TGTGCCAGCAGCTTAGTTAGGGCCAACGTCCTGACTTTC | CASSLVRANVLTF
17 | . | TRBJ1-2 | TRBD1 | TRBV4-3 | TGCGCCAGCAGCCAATTCACGGCGGGACAGCAAAGTTATGGCTACACCTTC | CASSQFTAGQQSYGYTF
12 | . | TRBJ1-4 | . | TRBV30 | TGTGCCTGGAGCGACGAACGCGAGGAACTGTTTTTT | CAWSDEREELFF